This T cell receptor beta chain was found in a study of cytomegalovirus exposure and HLA in healthy donors (dated by TCRdb to about 2017). Notes on the research overall: An earlier analysis of approximately 640 of the donors reported roughly 270 Gb of sequence data and 117 million unique TCR beta sequences from some 180 million T cells. Every discovery cohort repertoire had been produced on one sequencing platform. Donor age, sex, ethnicity and CMV serostatus were compiled together with the repertoire data. Genome-wide SNP genotypes for about 65% of the roughly 670 donors were used in a later genetic analysis, which treated that subset as a discovery cohort. A separate validation cohort of some 130 different subjects was used in addition to the approximately 640-subject first cohort. A later analysis re-examined previously published TCR beta repertoires from more than 550 donors and added high-resolution HLA genotyping to investigate patterns of TCR occurrence. The genetic ancestry cluster associated with self-reported Caucasian donors included 81% of the roughly 400 genotyped donors. Roughly 5 DR-DQ haplotypes were treated as single units for association and clustering because of strong linkage in the cohort. The number of typed donors differed by locus: 629-630 for A, B, C, DRB1 and DQB1; some 500 for DQA1; about 600 for DPA1; and around 490 for DPB1. The study combined high-throughput TCR immunosequencing, statistical association of individual TCRs with disease status, and machine learning to predict cytomegalovirus infection status. In an earlier analysis of roughly 540 of the donors, high-throughput TCR beta sequencing was used to judge whether each TCR beta V gene segment behaved as functional or pseudogenic. Among about 360 genotyped donors of the cohort, an average of about 240,000 unique TCR beta nucleotide sequences were sequenced per donor, roughly 20% of them non-productive. In the later analysis, no new phenotypic data were used to find candidate immune exposures; instead, reliance was placed on TCR beta sequences and their occurrence across donors. Using immunosequencing, the study profiled T cell repertoires from about 650 subjects and related those repertoires to cytomegalovirus serostatus. The aim of the study was to test whether cataloging public T cell receptors could identify signatures of past pathogen exposure. Both class I and class II loci were covered by HLA typing, at four-digit resolution. About 300 gigabases of sequencing data and some 85 million unique TCR sequences were included in an early release covering about 700 HLA-typed donors. What the authors observed across the whole study: Because some donors lacked HLA typing at each locus, the association tests relied only on the typed subset. The authors suggested that the approach could potentially be generalized to other disease states and immunological phenotypes. Linkage disequilibrium might explain the correlated functional status among segregating V segments, but an unknown experimental factor could not be excluded. A later analysis associated 17,000 or so TCR beta sequences with specific HLA alleles at a false discovery rate of 0.05. A later analysis found that HLA-associated TCR beta chains were more clonally expanded and had lower generation probabilities than equally common non-associated chains. Three of the identified cytomegalovirus-associated TCR beta chains were confirmed in vitro to be specific for cytomegalovirus antigens. A further reported finding was that TCR beta sequences accurately predicted the HLA-A and HLA-B alleles for most subjects in the first cohort. When HLA alleles, especially DR and DQ, strongly co-occurred, TCR associations were difficult to assign to individual alleles. A total of 150 or so TCR beta chains were listed by the study as associated with cytomegalovirus. Broadly in line with IMGT annotations, most TCR beta V segments showed up in productive rearrangements about 90% or about 30% of the time in an earlier analysis of several hundred of the donors. For the cohort, immune exposure information was limited to CMV serostatus. Several of the top co-occurrence clusters appeared to be linked to parvovirus B19, influenza, CMV and Epstein-Barr virus, according to a later analysis. In a later genetic analysis, a missense DCLRE1C variant was associated with V-gene and J-gene trimming of TCR beta chains, and the association was replicated in an independent cohort. Most CMV-associated TCR beta chains appeared to be HLA-restricted in a later analysis, and the HLA associations seemed to be driven largely by CMV exposure. In both the original and validation cohorts, the classifier was reported to diagnose cytomegalovirus status with high specificity and sensitivity. Some IMGT-functional V segments, including TRBV6-2 and TRBV6-3, could not be told apart with the 87-base-pair reads, so those segments were excluded. The presence/absence analyses assumed that sequencing depth was roughly uniform across donors, and that assumption may not be true. According to a later analysis, TCR association rates differed among HLA loci, with DRB1 alleles showing the most associated TCRs and HLA-C alleles showing the fewest. Over 15 rarely observed V segments, including chromosome 9 orphons, were excluded from the earlier analysis of about 610 of the donors because counts were too low. Most TCR sequences were observed very rarely across donors, whereas some public TCRs were present in many individuals. In a later genetic analysis, fewer N-insertions in productive TCRs were reported among donors in an Asian-associated ancestry cluster than the roughly 670-donor mean. The cohort was sequenced for TCR beta chains only, and without alpha or paired-chain data the features that could be detected were limited. A cluster of highly shared sequence variants was judged likely to be a technical artifact of the sequencing pipeline.

Details on this clone: The antigen it binds to is not known. The record has no base qualities; no much larger clone is one base away.

Libraries were made using the immunoSEQ multiplex PCR assay. For the multiplex PCR, a mixture combining 60 forward primers for TCR Vbeta segments and 13 reverse primers for TCR Jbeta segments was used. The CDR3 region of rearranged TCR beta genes was amplified from genomic DNA by a multiplex PCR assay. Amplified TCR beta libraries were sequenced as 87-base-pair reads on the Illumina HiSeq System. The original methods were these. In a later analysis, some 80 million unique TCR beta chains were counted across the approximately 640 repertoires, and roughly 10 million of these chains were shared by at least two donors. Raw reads were error-corrected and collapsed into unique sequences by a nearest-neighbor algorithm in which closely related sequences were merged to remove PCR and sequencing errors. To assign V, D and J gene segments, CDR3 sequences were aligned to IMGT reference sequences. Each retained sequence needed at least a six-nucleotide match to both a V gene segment and a J gene segment. A rearrangement counted as productive if the CDR3 had no stop codons and remained in frame with V and J, and every other rearrangement counted as non-productive. Following IMGT convention, CDR3 was defined as the stretch from the second conserved V-encoded cysteine to the conserved J-encoded phenylalanine. Sequences without an unambiguous match to a single V gene segment were excluded from the earlier analysis of 500 to 700 of the donors. In an earlier analysis of several hundred of the donors, a V segment was called functional when productive rearrangements were above 56.7%, and segregating when the standard deviation between donors exceeded 5%. A statistical classification framework was built to diagnose cytomegalovirus status from the catalog of TCR beta chain sequences. A later analysis assigned V and J genes by comparing TCR nucleotide sequences with IMGT/GENE-DB human TR gene sequences. The TCRdist pipeline was used in a later analysis to assign CDR3 sequences and most-parsimonious VDJ recombination scenarios. A later analysis defined each TCR beta chain by its CDR3 amino acid sequence plus V-gene family, and excluded reads lacking a unique V-gene family. To address suspected cross-contamination and a sequencing artifact, a later analysis removed 592 highly shared, low-generation-probability nucleotide sequences. In a later analysis, a clonal expansion index for each public chain was calculated from normalized within-repertoire ranks of inferred template counts. A later analysis computed generation probabilities with a VDJ recombination model fitted to out-of-frame rearrangements, and checked the results against IGoR. A later analysis scored TCR-TCR, TCR-HLA and TCR-CMV co-occurrence with hypergeometric tests, applying a repertoire-size bias correction to TCR pairs. A later analysis estimated false discovery rates by permuting HLA or CMV assignments 20 times. In a later analysis, co-occurring TCRs were grouped using DBSCAN, and TCRdist sequence similarity was added for clustering within HLA-allele-positive subsets. For co-occurrence clustering, repertoires with fewer than 30,000 or more than 120,000 public chains were excluded, along with about five repertoires with anomalous nucleotide sharing. This is the immuneACCESS table as TCRdb keeps it, with only in-frame sequences that have V and J called. A part of the clones is gone; compared with another copy, unresolved V genes explain less than half, and the rest is unexplained. V and J calls and clone size are as listed in that table; D and trimming were resolved from the DNA. Present in this sample are roughly 120,000 clones, 77% of which were seen just once. Roughly 5.2% of the sample rests with the top ten.

The CDR3 goes from the cysteine to the phenylalanine over 15 residues. This entry keeps only the CDR3 DNA: 45 bases, framed from base 1. CDR1 and CDR2 are drawn from the germline V gene (reference sequence): LNHDA, SQIVND. After removal of 1 base from V and 10 bases from J, the junction retains 9 bases not matched to a gene. The cohort consisted of fewer than 700 healthy bone marrow donors. At the time of sampling, all cohort members were nominally healthy, though unrecorded immune exposures were likely present. The donor was CMV seropositive and was included in the group of 250 to 350 seropositive cohort members. A peripheral blood sample was collected from each donor, and TCR beta sequencing was performed on peripheral blood mononuclear cells. The Qiagen DNeasy Blood Extraction Kit was used to extract genomic DNA from the blood cell samples.

Sequenced: PBMCs. The clonotype comes from a young man in good health and CMV-seropositive. Recombination connected TRBV19 to TRBJ2-1; TRBD2 aligns with 8 central bases. The nucleotide sequence reads as follows: TGTGCCAGTAGTATAGGAGCGGGAGTCCGCCGGGAGCAGTTCTTC. The resulting protein is CASSIGAGVRREQFF.